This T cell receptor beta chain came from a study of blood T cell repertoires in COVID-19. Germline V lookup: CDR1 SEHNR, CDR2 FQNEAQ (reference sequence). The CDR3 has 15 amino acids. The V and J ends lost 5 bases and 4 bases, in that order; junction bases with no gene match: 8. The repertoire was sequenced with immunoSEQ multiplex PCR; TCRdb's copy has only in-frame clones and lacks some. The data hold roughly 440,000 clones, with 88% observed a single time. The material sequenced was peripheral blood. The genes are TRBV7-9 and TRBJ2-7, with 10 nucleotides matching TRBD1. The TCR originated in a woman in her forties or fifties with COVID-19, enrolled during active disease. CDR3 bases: TGTGCCAGCAGCCCAACCGGGACAGGGGTTTACGAGCAGTACTTC. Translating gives CASSPTGTGVYEQYF.